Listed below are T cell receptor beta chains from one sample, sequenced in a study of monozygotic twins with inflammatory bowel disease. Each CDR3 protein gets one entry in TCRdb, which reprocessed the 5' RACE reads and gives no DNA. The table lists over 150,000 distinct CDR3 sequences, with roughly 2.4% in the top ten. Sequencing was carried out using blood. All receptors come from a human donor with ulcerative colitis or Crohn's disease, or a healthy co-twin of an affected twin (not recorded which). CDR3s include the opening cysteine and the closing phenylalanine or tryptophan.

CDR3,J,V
CASSQPGQLNVQYF,TRBJ2-4,TRBV4-1
CSARLGSPYEQYF,TRBJ2-7,TRBV20-1
CASSQPRGQPNTEAFF,TRBJ1-1,TRBV4-2
CASSYSRDNEQFF,TRBJ2-1,TRBV6-6
CASSLGRRSPLHF,TRBJ1-6,TRBV11-1
CASSSGQSSHEQFF,TRBJ2-1,TRBV11-3
CASSLIAGTDTQYF,TRBJ2-3,TRBV7-3
CASSQDLLGRTDTQYF,TRBJ2-3,TRBV4-3
CASSEMSSYNSPLHF,TRBJ1-6,TRBV12-3/TRBV12-4
CASSQATKDLPYSPLHF,TRBJ1-6,TRBV4-2
CASSQTSGNYNEQFF,TRBJ2-1,TRBV12-3/TRBV12-4
CASSLKQQNTEAFF,TRBJ1-1,TRBV5-1
CASSPTGQLDTEAFF,TRBJ1-1,TRBV28
CASSYGQGGEQYF,TRBJ2-7,TRBV5-1
CASSIVAGGGYNEQFF,TRBJ2-1,TRBV19
CASRRHRVNSYEQYF,TRBJ2-7,TRBV25-1
CASSLTGSYVQPQHF,TRBJ1-5,TRBV28
CASSRAGPTDSGNTIYF,TRBJ1-3,TRBV9
CASSWGVSYEQYF,TRBJ2-7,TRBV27
CASSDSTSGHNEQFF,TRBJ2-1,TRBV6-4
CASSSPLRGAGELFF,TRBJ2-2,TRBV7-9
CASAKGQGAVYEQYF,TRBJ2-7,TRBV12-5
CASSRFGGGLSPLHF,TRBJ1-6,TRBV5-4
CASSRLGRQQYEQYF,TRBJ2-7,TRBV12-3/TRBV12-4
CATSLDRGGITEAFF,TRBJ1-1,TRBV5-4
CASGLNFGGTGNEQYF,TRBJ2-7,TRBV6-2/TRBV6-3
CAIDTGSATNEKLFF,TRBJ1-4,TRBV12-3/TRBV12-4
CASSRGSLGEPQHF,TRBJ1-5,TRBV4-2
CATSASEANTGELFF,TRBJ2-2,TRBV24-1
CSASRSDSLYGYTF,TRBJ1-2,TRBV20-1
CASSRLQGRNEQFF,TRBJ2-1,TRBV7-9